This T cell receptor beta chain was sequenced in a study of identifying expanded T cells in peripheral blood. From germline, CDR1 is SGHTA and CDR2 FQGNSA. Trimming cost V 1 base and J 5 bases, with 12 bases left between them. The CDR3 runs to 14 residues. The table came from immunoSEQ multiplex PCR; TCRdb's copy has only in-frame clones and leaves some out. Of 100,000 to 110,000 clones in the sample, approximately 88% were seen once. Collection occurred without any documented infections or immune events in donors. The chain recombines TRBV7-2 with TRBJ2-7; D is perhaps TRBD2 (5 bases). Sequencing was done on a sample of blood. This TCR came from a person between 18 and 75 years old in good health. The CDR3 loop reads CASSLDSRAHEQYF. The CDR3 DNA sequence: TGTGCCAGCAGCTTAGATTCGAGGGCCCACGAGCAGTACTTC.